A single TCR beta chain is shown here with its context. Its antigen is not known. Both blood RNA, taken from unsorted whole blood, and germline DNA were extracted. Starting material of 400 to 600 ng total RNA yielded TCR beta cDNA via a constant-region primer. Modified slightly, ARM-PCR produced TCR beta libraries over three nested multiplex PCR rounds. Primers for the first two PCR rounds were TRBV1-TRBV30 forward primers and a C-beta reverse primer (roughly 10 cycles per round). In TCRdb, the multiplex PCR reads were re-called with MiXCR into one record per CDR3 protein. The sample carries under 200,000 distinct CDR3 sequences, around 60% recorded once. The entry originates in a study of tumor-infiltrating lymphocytes in primary liver carcinoma. Across the study: These patients were men and women whose ages were 30 to 69 years.

Trimming left V 1 base short and J 4 bases short, with 14 bases between. Germline lookup yields CDR1 MDHEN and CDR2 SYDVKM. The CDR3 has 16 residues. The study, taken as a whole, reports: Against blood, tumors held a significantly higher top-250-clone fraction (p = 0.039).

The receptor was derived from a woman in her fifties or sixties with primary liver carcinoma and hepatitis B virus infection. This sequence joins TRBV28 and TRBJ1-5, with no clear D. The sequenced sample consisted of peripheral blood. This chain's CDR3 is CASSLLVAQANQPQHF. CDR3 bases: TGTGCCAGCAGTTTATTGGTTGCCCAGGCGAATCAGCCCCAGCATTTT.